This TCR beta chain was retrieved from a study of cytomegalovirus exposure and HLA in healthy donors. As for the study in general: In a previous analysis, 110 million or so unique TCR beta sequences were found from roughly 200 million T cells.

The germline V gene encodes CDR1 SEHNR and CDR2 FQNEAQ (reference sequence). The CDR3 contains 14 residues. V was cut by 3 bases and J by 6 bases, with 11 bases left in between. Notes on this clone: Its specificity is not known.

60 Vbeta and 13 Jbeta primers were used in PCR. Sequenced by immunoSEQ multiplex PCR; TCRdb stores in-frame clones only, minus some. The table has approximately 88,000 clones, 64% seen once; the top ten hold roughly 3%. Regarding the study as a whole: It is likely that the observed cluster of highly shared sequence variants was a sequencing artifact. Prior analysis indicated that the majority of TCR beta V segments exhibited productivity approximately 87% or approximately 30% of the time.

Sequences were obtained from PBMCs. The TCR originated in a man between 60 and 75 years old in good health and CMV-seronegative. V gene TRBV7-9 combines with J gene TRBJ2-2; possible D gene TRBD1, 6 bases. The DNA for the CDR3 is TGTGCCAGCAGCTTGCGTGGGGGCCCCGGGGAGCTGTTTTTT. This encodes CASSLRGGPGELFF. The entire variable domain, with the rest obtained from reference TRBV7-9 and TRBJ2-2, is as follows: DTGVSQNPRHKITKRGQNVTFRCDPISEHNRLYWYRQTLGQGPEFLTYFQNEAQLEKSRLLSDRFSAERPKGSFSTLEIQRTEQGDSAMYLCASSLRGGPGELFFGEGSRLTVL.